This TCR beta chain was recorded in a study of STAT3 mutations in large granular lymphocyte leukemia. Study results and limitations: In several patients, dominant TCR clone burden exceeded STAT3 mutant burden. Every T-LGLL patient had at least one immunodominant TCRbeta clonotype.

Sequencing was performed with immunoSEQ multiplex PCR; in TCRdb, only in-frame clones are kept and a portion is missing. The profile shows thousands of clones, around 91% of them singletons. V was shortened by 0 bases and J by 5 bases, with 14 bases between the two germline ends. Germline lookup yields CDR1 LGHNA and CDR2 YSLEER. The CDR3 is 17 residues long. As to this clone: Its matching antigen is unknown.

The sequenced sample consisted of peripheral blood mononuclear cells. The clonotype originates from a woman in her 70s with T-cell large granular lymphocyte leukemia. Some clones in this sample may be carry-over from other donors' samples. The chain carries TRBV4-3 and TRBJ1-6, with unresolved D. CDR3 nucleotide sequence: TGCGCCAGCAGCCAAGATTACCGACAAAGCAATAATTCACCCCTCCACTTT. Translating gives CASSQDYRQSNNSPLHF.